The entry below describes one TCR beta chain. Antigen specificity is unknown. In the PCR, 60 Vbeta and 13 Jbeta primers were used. Produced via immunoSEQ multiplex PCR; TCRdb's table is partial and in-frame only. The sample lists fewer than 250,000 clones; around 79% were seen once. This sample was taken from a study of cytomegalovirus exposure and HLA in healthy donors. This CDR3 comprises 14 residues. Germline V gene lookup returns CDR1 MNHEY and CDR2 SVGAGI. Study conclusions and caveats: Exclusion as indistinguishable affected some V segments, including TRBV6-2 and TRBV6-3. CMV antigen specificity of a few CMV-associated chains was confirmed in vitro.

The sequence was obtained from a young woman in good health and CMV-seronegative. The chain recombines TRBV6-5 with TRBJ2-2, with TRBD1 matching over 7 bases. The closer fit of TRBJ1-3 to the DNA end suggests the J call may be wrong. The sample comprised PBMCs. The CDR3 loop reads CASSYTGAGNTIYF. CDR3 sequence (DNA): TGTGCCAGCAGTTACACAGGGGCTGGAAACACCATATATTTT.